The clone carrying this TCR beta chain has a single count. The antigen remains undetermined. The source of the sample is a study of cytotoxic CD8 clonotypes in ibrutinib-treated CLL. Findings and limits, study-wide: Among the clonotypes, public ones were uncommon and contracted or held stable on treatment.

The intended depth for sequencing was 1 in 200,000 to 1 in 1 million T cells. Using immunoSEQ multiplex PCR, the repertoire was profiled, and TCRdb retains in-frame clones only, with some absent. The sample yields more than 60,000 clones, approximately 87% seen once. Trimming left V 5 bases short and J 1 base short, with 12 bases between. There are 14 residues in the CDR3. Germline CDR1 and CDR2: SGHAT and FQNNGV. This clonotype was sampled from a human donor with chronic lymphocytic leukemia. Sequencing was performed on PBMCs, taken after 24 months of ibrutinib treatment. This chain uses TRBV11-2 with TRBJ2-7; possibly TRBD1 for D (6 bases). CDR3 amino acids: CASSIQGTSYEQYF. CDR3 sequence (DNA): TGTGCCAGCAGCATACAGGGTACGTCCTACGAGCAGTACTTC. Full variable domain (rest looked up from reference TRBV11-2 and TRBJ2-7): EAGVAQSPRYKIIEKRQSVAFWCNPISGHATLYWYQQILGQGPKLLIQFQNNGVVDDSQLPKDRFSAERLKGVDSTLKIQPAKLEDSAVYLCASSIQGTSYEQYFGPGTRLTVT.